The next 7 T cell receptor beta chains were all read from a single sample in a study of siplizumab effects on memory and regulatory T cells. Clones were read by immunoSEQ multiplex PCR, and TCRdb kept only the in-frame ones, dropping some. Counted here are 50,000 to 75,000 clones, just over 95% occurring once; the ten biggest clones make up more than 0.095%. The sample was naive CD8+ T cells sorted from blood. The receptors were gathered from a human donor in good health.

The chain is built from TRBV9 and TRBJ2-5; 9 bases line up with TRBD2. Per the germline V gene, CDR1 is SGDLS and CDR2 is YYNGEE. CDR3 length: 14 amino acids. V lost 3 bases to trimming and J lost 0 bases; unmatched junction nucleotides: 0. This CDR3 reads CASSASGNQETQYF. The CDR3 DNA is TGTGCCAGCAGCGCTAGCGGGAACCAAGAGACCCAGTACTTC.

The gene calls are TRBV7-8 and TRBJ2-7, with D perhaps TRBD2 (6 bases). The CDR3 extends over 14 amino acids. Per germline, CDR1 SGHVS and CDR2 FQNEAQ. V lost 4 bases and J lost 3, with 13 bases in between. Here the CDR3 reads CASSWVGGDYEQYF. DNA for the CDR3: TGTGCCAGCAGCTGGGTTGGCGGGGACTACGAGCAGTACTTC.

The J gene is TRBJ2-1, the V gene TRBV7-2, with D unclear. CDR1 is SGHTA and CDR2 is FQGNSA in the germline V gene. The CDR3 loop spans 16 amino acids. Trimming took off 5 bases at V and 0 bases at J, with 14 bases between the two ends. The CDR3 nucleotides read TGTGCCAGCAGCCAAAGAGGTCCTAGCTCCTACAATGAGCAGTTCTTC. Its translation: CASSQRGPSSYNEQFF.

The rearrangement joins TRBV5-4 to TRBJ2-3; D is possibly TRBD1 (6 bases). The CDR3 runs to 17 residues. CDR1 and CDR2 from the germline V gene are SGHNT and YYREEE (reference sequence). The V gene lost 0 bases and the J gene lost 5 bases, with 19 bases spanning the gap. CDR3 in DNA: TGTGCCAGCAGCTTGGCCGAGGCAGGGGCCCTCGGAGATACGCAGTATTTT. This encodes CASSLAEAGALGDTQYF.

The V gene is TRBV19, the J gene TRBJ2-7; D unresolved. The CDR3 runs 12 residues. Per germline, CDR1 LNHDA and CDR2 SQIVND (reference sequence). Trimming stripped 4 bases from V and 3 bases from J, with 7 bases between. CDR3 nucleotide sequence: TGTGCCAGTAGTAATGGAATCTACGAGCAGTACTTC. As protein: CASSNGIYEQYF.

This clone was detected once. The chain is built from TRBV12-5 and TRBJ1-1; D gene unclear. Trimming pared 2 bases from V and 5 bases from J, leaving 12 bases between. Germline assignment: CDR1 LGHNT and CDR2 FRNRAP. This CDR3 contains 14 residues. CDR3 residues: CASGLYGSGTEAFF. The CDR3, as DNA: TGTGCTAGTGGTTTGTATGGCAGCGGGACTGAAGCTTTCTTT.

The chain carries TRBV14 and TRBJ2-7; 7 positions agree with TRBD2. V lost 2 bases and J lost 3; bases outside the gene matches: 4. Germline V gene sequence: CDR1 SGHDN, CDR2 FVKESK. This CDR3 spans 14 amino acids. The CDR3 here is CASSQTGGGYEQYF. CDR3 nucleotides: TGTGCCAGCAGCCAAACTGGGGGGGGCTACGAGCAGTACTTC.